The 11 T cell receptor beta chains below all came from one sample that was sequenced in a study of blood T cell repertoires in COVID-19. TCRdb's table, derived via immunoSEQ multiplex PCR, lists solely in-frame clones and lacks some. The sample records tens of thousands of clones, approximately 90% being singletons. Material for sequencing was peripheral blood. The receptors come from a man aged 50-60 years with acute or convalescent COVID-19.

The gene calls are TRBV3-1 (or the pseudogene TRBV3-2) and TRBJ1-1; no clear D. Trimming took 1 base from V and 0 from J, leaving 15 bases between them. Germline V gives CDR1 LGHDT, CDR2 YNNKEL (reference sequence). The CDR3 has 17 amino acids. Here the CDR3 reads CASSQVAGIVVNTEAFF. The CDR3, as DNA: TGTGCCAGCAGCCAAGTGGCGGGGATTGTTGTGAACACTGAAGCTTTCTTT.

This clone was picked up a small number of times. The CDR3 reads CAISRQGAGELFF. DNA of the CDR3: TGTGCCATCAGTCGACAGGGGGCCGGGGAGCTGTTTTTT. The gene calls are TRBV10-3 and TRBJ2-2; 9 bases align to TRBD1. CDR3 length: 13 residues. Germline assignment: CDR1 ENHRY and CDR2 SYGVKD. V was pared by 5 bases and J by 6 bases, with 1 base of the junction left unmatched.

The V and J genes are TRBV7-8 and TRBJ1-1, with D possibly TRBD1 on 6 matching bases. This CDR3 comprises 17 residues. CDR1 is SGHVS, CDR2 FQNEAQ, per germline. V dropped 5 bases and J dropped 4 bases, with 23 bases sitting between them. The CDR3 DNA sequence: TGTGCCAGCAGCGCATCCGGGGGGCGACTACAGGGCACTGAAGCTTTCTTT. This codes for CASSASGGRLQGTEAFF.

The genes are TRBV6-6 and TRBJ2-5, with 12 bases that match TRBD2. The CDR3 covers 16 residues. Trimming took 6 bases from V and 6 from J; bases not matched to a gene: 11. The germline V gene has CDR1 MNHNY and CDR2 SVGAGI (reference sequence). CDR3 region: CASRALLAGGPKTQYF. In nucleotides, the CDR3 is TGTGCCAGCAGAGCCCTTCTAGCGGGGGGGCCGAAGACCCAGTACTTC.

This clone was recorded once. The genes are TRBV10-2 and TRBJ2-2, with D possibly matching TRBD1 (5 bases). The V gene lost 7 bases and the J gene lost 0 bases, with 9 bases spanning the gap. The germline gives CDR1 WSHSY, CDR2 SAAADI. The CDR3 totals 14 residues. Written as DNA, the CDR3 is TGCGCCAGCAAGGACACACCGAACACCGGGGAGCTGTTTTTT. Its translation is CASKDTPNTGELFF.

The chain joins TRBV20-1 to TRBJ2-7, with 9 bases identical to TRBD2. The CDR3 covers 15 residues. Looked up from germline, CDR1 is DFQATT and CDR2 is SNEGSKA (reference sequence). V lost 3 bases, J lost 1 base, and 7 bases stayed unmatched. The CDR3 sequence is CSASMAGGASYEQYF. In DNA, the CDR3 is TGCAGTGCTAGTATGGCGGGGGGGGCTTCCTACGAGCAGTACTTC.

V and J are TRBV9 and TRBJ2-3; 9 nucleotides match TRBD1. The germline V gene encodes CDR1 SGDLS and CDR2 YYNGEE. The CDR3 contains 15 residues. The trim removed 4 bases at V and 0 bases at J, leaving 3 bases unmatched. CDR3 coding DNA: TGTGCCAGCAGCACGACAGGGGGTAGCACAGATACGCAGTATTTT. Its protein product is CASSTTGGSTDTQYF.

CDR3 DNA: TGTGCCAGCAGCTTATTGAGCTCCGGGGATACGCAGTATTTT. Protein product: CASSLLSSGDTQYF. This chain links TRBV7-3 with TRBJ2-3; D ambiguous. V was clipped by 2 bases and J by 6 bases, with 12 bases between them. Germline assignment: CDR1 SGHTA and CDR2 FQGTGA. The CDR3 contains 14 residues.

This clone was picked up one time. The V call is TRBV19, the J call TRBJ2-1; D unclear. There are 12 residues in the CDR3. Trimming removed 5 bases from V and 8 bases from J, with 10 bases in between. Germline V gives CDR1 LNHDA, CDR2 SQIVND (reference sequence). CDR3 in amino acids: CASSWSRYEQFF. The CDR3, as DNA: TGTGCCAGTAGTTGGAGTAGGTATGAGCAGTTCTTC.

This chain's CDR3 is CAMTGHQGTDTQYF. DNA of the CDR3: TGTGCCATGACGGGACATCAGGGCACAGATACGCAGTATTTT. This sequence joins TRBV10-3 and TRBJ2-3; tentatively, D is TRBD1 (6 bases). This CDR3 is 14 amino acids long. Germline-derived CDR1 and CDR2 are ENHRY and SYGVKD. The ends were cut back, 9 bases at V and 1 base at J, with 14 bases in the middle.

The CDR3: CASSPSKGASEAFF. CDR3 nucleotide sequence: TGTGCCAGCTCACCATCGAAGGGGGCCTCTGAAGCTTTCTTT. The V call is TRBV18, the J call TRBJ1-1; 7 positions agree with TRBD1. Trimming took 2 bases from V and 6 from J; bases not matched to a gene: 6. Germline loops: CDR1 KGHSH, CDR2 LQKENI. The CDR3 consists of 14 residues.